These 20 T cell receptor beta chains came from one sample sequenced in a study of blood T cell repertoires in COVID-19. Libraries were prepared by immunoSEQ multiplex PCR; TCRdb keeps only in-frame clonotypes and omits some of them. The data hold around 180,000 clones, with more than 75% observed a single time. Sequenced: PBMCs or T cells enriched from blood (not recorded which). Receptors originate from a woman aged 45-60 years with acute COVID-19.

The V gene is TRBV18, the J gene TRBJ1-1, with unresolved D. The germline gives CDR1 KGHSH, CDR2 LQKENI. V was clipped by 4 bases and J by 5 bases, with 17 bases between them. The CDR3 is 15 residues long. CDR3 DNA: TGTGCCAGCTCACTCACCAGCGGATTTCGAACTGAAGCTTTCTTT. Its translation: CASSLTSGFRTEAFF. The entire variable domain, with the rest obtained from reference TRBV18 and TRBJ1-1, is as follows: NAGVMQNPRHLVRRRGQEARLRCSPMKGHSHVYWYRQLPEEGLKFMVYLQKENIIDESGMPKERFSAEFPKEGPSILRIQQVVRGDSAAYFCASSLTSGFRTEAFFGQGTRLTVV.

The chain uses TRBV7-9 and TRBJ1-2, with 7 bases that match TRBD1. Unmatched junction bases numbered 12, after V lost 3 bases and J lost 8 bases. CDR3 length: 15 residues. Germline V lookup: CDR1 SEHNR, CDR2 FQNEAQ (reference sequence). The CDR3 coding sequence is TGTGCCAGCAGCTTCCAAGAGACAGGGTGGGGAGGCTACACCTTC. This sequence encodes CASSFQETGWGGYTF.

Comment on this clone: One end of the junction varies from germline; a read error may be responsible. The V gene is TRBV4-3, the J gene TRBJ1-2, with TRBD1 as a possible D gene (5 bases). CDR1 is LGHNA and CDR2 is YSLEER in the germline V gene. The CDR3 totals 14 residues. The CDR3 sequence: CASSQAEGRQGAAF. As DNA, the CDR3 is TGCGCCAGCAGCCAAGCCGAAGGGCGGCAGGGTGCTGCCTTC.

The chain carries TRBV5-1 and TRBJ1-3; the match to TRBD1 covers 9 bases. This CDR3 has 19 residues. V was pared by 2 bases and J by 2 bases, with 14 bases of the junction left unmatched. Per the germline V gene, CDR1 is SGHRS and CDR2 is YFSETQ. Here the CDR3 DNA reads TGCGCCAGCAGCTTAATAGGGACAGGGTTGGTGGGTGCTGGAAACACCATATATTTT. The encoded protein is CASSLIGTGLVGAGNTIYF.

The rearrangement uses TRBV1 and TRBJ1-4; TRBD1 was called by the table and not checked on the DNA. TRBV1 corresponds to a pseudogene. The CDR3 sequence is 16 residues long. DNA for the CDR3: TGCACCAGCAGCCACGGGCAGGGGGCCCGGAATGAAAAACTGTTTTTT. It specifies CTSSHGQGARNEKLFF.

The chain recombines TRBV5-5 with TRBJ2-1, with 8 bases fitting TRBD2. This CDR3 is built from 15 residues. CDR1 is SGHKS, CDR2 YYEKEE, per germline (reference sequence). Trimming at V came to 0 bases and at J to 8 bases, leaving 7 bases not matched to a gene. The CDR3 region is CASSLEVAGRDEQFF. CDR3 in DNA: TGTGCCAGCAGCTTGGAGGTAGCGGGGAGGGATGAGCAGTTCTTC.

This clone was counted only a few times. J is TRBJ1-4 and V is TRBV7-9, with TRBD1 matching 10 bases. The trim removed 5 bases at V and 8 bases at J, leaving 5 bases unmatched. Germline V CDR1 and CDR2: SEHNR, FQNEAQ (reference sequence). This CDR3 is built from 14 residues. The CDR3 region is CASSPGTGAEKLFF. CDR3 DNA: TGTGCCAGCAGCCCCGGGACAGGGGCCGAAAAACTGTTTTTT.

V and J are TRBV5-1 and TRBJ2-2; the D is unclear. The CDR3 extends over 15 amino acids. V shed 0 bases and J shed 1 base, with 7 bases lying between them. Germline V CDR1 and CDR2: SGHRS, YFSETQ. The CDR3: CASSLAPGNTGELFF. The CDR3 region has the DNA TGCGCCAGCAGCTTGGCCCCGGGGAACACCGGGGAGCTGTTTTTT. Variable domain in full (rest from reference TRBV5-1 and TRBJ2-2): KAGVTQTPRYLIKTRGQQVTLSCSPISGHRSVSWYQQTPGQGLQFLFEYFSETQRNKGNFPGRFSGRQFSNSRSEMNVSTLELGDSALYLCASSLAPGNTGELFFGEGSRLTVL.

The chain has TRBV28 and TRBJ2-5; 9 nucleotides line up with TRBD2. CDR3 length: 16 amino acids. CDR1 is MDHEN and CDR2 is SYDVKM in the germline V gene. The ends lost 3 bases at V and 3 bases at J; junction bases unmatched: 8. The CDR3 DNA reads TGTGCCAGCAGTTTTCTTGGCCTAGCGGGGAAAGAGACCCAGTACTTC. This codes for CASSFLGLAGKETQYF.

The rearrangement links TRBV2 to TRBJ1-2, with D perhaps matching TRBD1 (5 bases). Germline loops: CDR1 SNHLY, CDR2 FYNNEI. This CDR3 has 15 amino acids. Trimming shortened V by 8 bases and J by 3 bases, and 19 bases separated the two germline ends. DNA of the CDR3: TGTGCCAGCCAAGCCCAGCCCGGAGGGGACTATGGCTACACCTTC. Its translation: CASQAQPGGDYGYTF.

The chain recombines TRBV3-1 (or the pseudogene TRBV3-2) with TRBJ1-6; the match to TRBD1 covers 9 bases. The germline V gene has CDR1 LGHDT and CDR2 YNNKEL (reference sequence). V lost 5 bases, J lost 9 bases, and 8 bases stayed unmatched. The CDR3 consists of 15 residues. DNA of the CDR3: TGTGCCAGCAGCAAGTACAGGGGGCAGATTTCACCCCTCCACTTT. This translates into CASSKYRGQISPLHF.

V and J are TRBV6-1 and TRBJ1-1; D is undetermined. Between the trimmed V and J ends, which lost 6 bases and 1 base, there was a span of 9 bases. The CDR3 is 13 amino acids. CDR1 MNHNS and CDR2 SASEGT come from the germline V gene. The CDR3 loop reads CASRQSRNTEAFF. The CDR3, as DNA: TGTGCCAGCAGGCAAAGTAGGAACACTGAAGCTTTCTTT.

The chain combines TRBV24-1 with TRBJ2-4; perhaps TRBD1 as D (5 bases). The germline CDR1 and CDR2 sequences are KGHDR and SFDVKD. Trimming pared 3 bases from V and 3 bases from J, leaving 11 bases between. This CDR3 region has 15 residues. CDR3: CATSDHQGDKNIQYF. In nucleotides, the CDR3 is TGTGCCACCAGTGATCACCAGGGTGACAAAAACATTCAGTACTTC.

V and J are TRBV21-1 and TRBJ2-1; the table's TRBD2 call for D was not verified on the DNA. TRBV21-1 is marked as a pseudogene. This CDR3 comprises 17 residues. CDR3 coding DNA: TGTGCCAGCAGCACGAGGGGCGCGGGGGGCCAGTGCAATGAGCAGTTCTTC. Its protein product is CASSTRGAGGQCNEQFF.

The DNA of the CDR3 is TGTGCCAGCAGCCACATACCGGGACAGGGCTATCAGCCCCAGCATTTT. It codes for CASSHIPGQGYQPQHF. V is TRBV7-8 and J is TRBJ1-5; 9 positions agree with TRBD1. This CDR3 spans 16 amino acids. Looked up from germline, CDR1 is SGHVS and CDR2 is FQNEAQ. Losses at the gene ends were 5 bases for V and 5 bases for J; bases not matched to a gene: 10.

The chain recombines TRBV2 with TRBJ2-7, with 8 bases lining up with TRBD1. The germline CDR1 and CDR2 sequences are SNHLY and FYNNEI. There are 15 residues in the CDR3. Germline trimming cut 5 bases from V and 1 base from J; bases unmatched to any gene: 7. CDR3 amino acids: CASSRDRGASYEQYV. For the CDR3, the DNA is TGTGCCAGCAGTCGAGACAGGGGAGCGTCCTACGAGCAGTACGTC.

The chain links TRBV6-4 to TRBJ2-1; TRBD2 matches at 15 bases. V trimming: 6 bases; J trimming: 5 bases; junction bases outside the gene matches: 2. In germline, CDR1 is MRHNA, CDR2 SNTAGT. The CDR3 runs 15 residues. The CDR3 loop reads CASRGLAGGNNEQFF. CDR3 coding DNA: TGTGCCAGCAGGGGACTAGCGGGGGGAAACAATGAGCAGTTCTTC.

This clone has only one observation. This chain joins TRBV5-1 and TRBJ2-5; TRBD2 matches 12 bases. Unmatched junction bases numbered 11, after V lost 4 bases and J lost 1 base. The CDR3 has 18 residues. Germline CDR1 and CDR2: SGHRS and YFSETQ. CDR3 coding DNA: TGCGCCAGCAGCCACGACAGAGGACTAGCGGGGATCCAAGAGACCCAGTACTTC. Translated, it gives CASSHDRGLAGIQETQYF.

The chain joins TRBV6-6 to TRBJ1-2; D may be TRBD1 (5 bases). This CDR3 is built from 14 residues. Germline CDR1 is MNHNY and CDR2 is SVGAGI (reference sequence). V lost 3 bases to trimming and J lost 6 bases, with 14 bases between them. CDR3 sequence (DNA): TGTGCCAGCAGTTATGGGGGGATGCTGAATGGCTACACCTTC. Translation: CASSYGGMLNGYTF.

This clone was picked up a small number of times. The chain has TRBV6-5 and TRBJ1-5; 8 bases are a match to TRBD1. V was pared by 6 bases and J by 5 bases, with 3 bases of the junction left unmatched. The CDR3 loop spans 13 amino acids. Per germline, CDR1 MNHEY and CDR2 SVGAGI. In nucleotides, the CDR3 is TGTGCCAGCAGGGACAGGGACTATCAGCCCCAGCATTTT. Its translation is CASRDRDYQPQHF.